This T cell receptor (beta chain) emerged from a study of T cell changes during pregnancy in multiple sclerosis (dated by TCRdb to about 2019). Study-wide context: Changes in the T cell repertoire over the course of pregnancy were examined in this study in women with multiple sclerosis.

There are a few counts of this clone. Its antigen target is currently unknown. No base quality values were provided; no much bigger clone lies one nucleotide off. Receptors were amplified or captured by the immunoSEQ multiplex PCR assay. In its TCRdb copy, this immuneACCESS table keeps in-frame sequences only and misses some clones. Where compared with another copy, unresolved V genes explain less than half of these, and the others have no known cause. Here the sample has 25,000 to 35,000 clones; about 88% occur a single time. Around 0.4% of the sample is held by the ten biggest clonotypes. Here V drops 6 bases and J drops 4 bases, and the junction holds 13 bases not matched to any gene. As encoded in the germline V gene, CDR1 is SNHLY while CDR2 is FYNNEI. The CDR3 sequence holds 16 residues, the cysteine and phenylalanine included. The read is trimmed to its CDR3 DNA, 48 bases read in frame from base 1.

The rearrangement joined TRBV2 to TRBJ2-5; the central 8 bases match TRBD2. Sequenced here: CD4+ T cells from peripheral blood mononuclear cells, sampled in the second trimester of pregnancy. The sequence came from a female donor in good health, enrolled as a control in a pregnancy study. Here is the DNA: TGTGCCAGCAGCAACACAGGGCGGGGGGATCGAGAGACCCAGTACTTC. The resulting protein is CASSNTGRGDRETQYF.